This paragraph covers one T cell receptor beta chain sequence. The data stem from a study of blood T cell repertoires in COVID-19. Background on the study: Donors in the United States, Italy and Spain gave samples during acute or convalescent COVID-19. The cDNA or gDNA used as material had been derived from T cells, B-cell-depleted T cells, or PBMCs.

There are 16 residues in the CDR3. CDR1 and CDR2 from the germline V gene are LGHDT and YNNKEL (reference sequence). V was shortened by 4 bases and J by 0 bases, with 12 bases between the two germline ends. In the authors' workflow: Using reference gene primer amplification, nucleated cell counts were estimated. The table came from immunoSEQ multiplex PCR; TCRdb's copy has only in-frame clones and leaves some out. That table furnishes V, J and clone size, whereas the DNA furnished D and trimming. The sample consists of approximately 79,000 clones, 75% to 90% of them appearing once. This receptor was obtained from a man between 60 and 70 years old with acute or convalescent COVID-19. Sequencing was done on a sample of peripheral blood. The chain couples TRBV3-1 (or the pseudogene TRBV3-2) to TRBJ1-4; possibly TRBD1 for D (5 bases). The CDR3 is CASSRTGGTTNEKLFF. CDR3 in DNA: TGTGCCAGCAGCCGAACAGGCGGAACAACTAATGAAAAACTGTTTTTT.